Included here is one TCR beta chain sequence, with context. These data originate in a study of OX40 agonist ivuxolimab in advanced cancers. Systemic immunosuppression or a history of autoimmune disease excluded patients. Trimming stripped 5 bases from V and 9 bases from J, with 17 bases between. The CDR3 extends over 15 amino acids. Germline CDR1 is SGHTA and CDR2 is FQGNSA. Method: immunoSEQ multiplex PCR; TCRdb's copy keeps in-frame clones and lacks some. The top ten hold over 0.65% of the sample, which has 70,000 to 95,000 clones, approximately 90% seen once. The TCR sequence derives from an adult with an advanced solid tumor such as melanoma, head and neck, liver or kidney cancer. The V gene is TRBV7-2, the J gene TRBJ1-6, with D perhaps matching TRBD1 (5 bases). The source was CD4+ or CD8+ T cells sorted from blood, collected in a trial of the OX40 agonist ivuxolimab. The CDR3 spells CASSQITRGFSPLHF. The DNA of the CDR3 is TGTGCCAGCAGCCAAATAACAAGGGGCTTTTCACCCCTCCACTTT.